The clone carrying this T cell receptor (beta chain) was detected once. Trimming took 5 bases from V and 7 from J, leaving 23 bases between them. The CDR3 runs 16 residues. The germline V gene has CDR1 SNHLY and CDR2 FYNNEI. This sample stems from a study of radiation and T cells in renal cell carcinoma. Produced via immunoSEQ multiplex PCR; TCRdb's table is partial and in-frame only. Found here are tens of thousands of clones, around 81% of them singletons; the top ten hold approximately 9.6%. The time point is: blood 4 weeks post-SBRT, at nephrectomy. Stated treatment: 15 Gy SBRT to primary tumor, nephrectomy 4 weeks later.

The V call is TRBV2, the J call TRBJ1-2, with D unclear. The receptor's source is a man in his forties or fifties with renal cell carcinoma. The sequences come from blood, collected from a patient whose treatment included radiotherapy and nephrectomy. The CDR3 sequence: CASSPRWQPAVGGYTF. Written as DNA, the CDR3 is TGTGCCAGCAGTCCAAGGTGGCAGCCCGCCGTTGGTGGCTACACCTTC.